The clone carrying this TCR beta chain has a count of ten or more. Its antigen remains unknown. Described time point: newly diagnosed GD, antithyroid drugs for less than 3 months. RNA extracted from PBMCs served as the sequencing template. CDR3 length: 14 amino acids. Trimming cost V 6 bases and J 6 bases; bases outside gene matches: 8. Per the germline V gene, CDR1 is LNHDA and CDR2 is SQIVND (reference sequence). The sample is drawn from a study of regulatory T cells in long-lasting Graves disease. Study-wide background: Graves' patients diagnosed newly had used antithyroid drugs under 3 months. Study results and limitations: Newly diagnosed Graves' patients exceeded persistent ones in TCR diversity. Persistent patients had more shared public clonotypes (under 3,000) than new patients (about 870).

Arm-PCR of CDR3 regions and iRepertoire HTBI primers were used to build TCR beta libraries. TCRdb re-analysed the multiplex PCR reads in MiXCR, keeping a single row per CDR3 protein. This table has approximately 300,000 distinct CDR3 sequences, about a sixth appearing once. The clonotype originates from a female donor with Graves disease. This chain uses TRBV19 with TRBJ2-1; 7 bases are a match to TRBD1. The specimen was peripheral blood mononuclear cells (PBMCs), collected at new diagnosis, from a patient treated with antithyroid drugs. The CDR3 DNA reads TGTGCCAGTAGCCCCAGGGGGTGGGGCAATGAGCAGTTCTTC. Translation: CASSPRGWGNEQFF.